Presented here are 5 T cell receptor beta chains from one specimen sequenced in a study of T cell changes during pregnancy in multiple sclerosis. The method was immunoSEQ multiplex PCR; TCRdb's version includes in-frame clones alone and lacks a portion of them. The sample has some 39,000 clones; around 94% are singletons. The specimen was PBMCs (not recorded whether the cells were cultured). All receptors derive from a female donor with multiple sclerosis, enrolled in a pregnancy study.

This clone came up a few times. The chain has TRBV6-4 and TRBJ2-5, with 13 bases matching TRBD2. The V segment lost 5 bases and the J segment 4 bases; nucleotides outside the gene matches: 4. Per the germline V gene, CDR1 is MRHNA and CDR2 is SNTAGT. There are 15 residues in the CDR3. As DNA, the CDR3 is TGTGCCAGCAGTATACTAGCGGGAGGGCCAGAGACCCAGTACTTC. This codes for CASSILAGGPETQYF.

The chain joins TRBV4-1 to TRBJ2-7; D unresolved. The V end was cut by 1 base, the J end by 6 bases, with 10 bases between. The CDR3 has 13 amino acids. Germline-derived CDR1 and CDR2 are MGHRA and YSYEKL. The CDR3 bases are TGCGCCAGCAGCCAAGTTGTAAGGTTCGAGCAGTACTTC. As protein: CASSQVVRFEQYF.

The CDR3 loop is CASSQALAQPQHF. The CDR3 DNA reads as TGCGCCAGCAGCCAAGCCCTCGCGCAGCCCCAGCATTTT. The chain uses TRBV4-3 and TRBJ1-5; D call uncertain. CDR1 LGHNA and CDR2 YSLEER come from the germline V gene. The CDR3 has 13 residues. V lost 1 base to trimming and J lost 7 bases, with 8 bases between them.

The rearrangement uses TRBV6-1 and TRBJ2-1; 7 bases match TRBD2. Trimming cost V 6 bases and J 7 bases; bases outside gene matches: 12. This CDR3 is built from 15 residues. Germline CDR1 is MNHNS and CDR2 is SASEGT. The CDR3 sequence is CASSTILAETNEQFF. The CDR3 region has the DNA TGTGCCAGCAGCACAATCCTAGCGGAAACTAATGAGCAGTTCTTC.

Here the CDR3 reads CASRHHYQETQYF. The CDR3 DNA follows: TGTGCCAGCAGACACCACTACCAAGAGACCCAGTACTTC. The chain employs TRBV27 and TRBJ2-5; D gene uncertain. This CDR3 is 13 amino acids long. V was cut by 6 bases and J by 0 bases, with 8 bases left in between. Germline CDR1 is MNHEY and CDR2 is SMNVEV (reference sequence).